These 15 T cell receptor beta chains came from one sample sequenced in a study of T cells in severe cutaneous drug reactions. Bulk and single-cell libraries used iRepertoire multiplex PCR with TCR subtype-specific primers. TCRdb reworked the multiplex PCR reads into one entry per CDR3 protein, no DNA. With tens of thousands of distinct CDR3 sequences in the sample, the ten largest clones hold over 6.5%. Sequenced patients had Stevens-Johnson syndrome or toxic epidermal necrolysis caused by carbamazepine. The sequenced material came from PBMCs. Receptors were obtained from a human donor with toxic epidermal necrolysis, a severe cutaneous drug reaction.

The chain is built from TRBV11-2 and TRBJ2-1. Germline assignment: CDR1 SGHAT and CDR2 FQNNGV. This CDR3 region has 14 residues. CDR3 sequence: CASSLDGPFNEQFF.

V and J are TRBV7-2 and TRBJ2-5; lacking DNA, the TRBD1 call made by TCRdb goes unchecked. The CDR3 loop spans 15 amino acids. Looked up from germline, CDR1 is SGHTA and CDR2 is FQGNSA. This chain's CDR3 is CASSLGTWAGETQYF.

This rearrangement joins TRBV10-1 to TRBJ1-1; TCRdb names TRBD1, which stays unverified in the absence of DNA. The CDR3 extends over 13 amino acids. In germline, CDR1 is WNHNN, CDR2 SYGVQD (reference sequence). This CDR3 reads CASSESPTGRGFF.

Considering frequency, this clonotype is medium-sized (0.01 to 0.1%). The V call is TRBV2, the J call TRBJ2-3; as DNA is missing, the TRBD1 call by TCRdb cannot be tested. This CDR3 comprises 13 residues. Germline V lookup: CDR1 SNHLY, CDR2 FYNNEI. CDR3 protein: CASARQGGDTQYF.

Measured by frequency, this clonotype is medium-sized. V gene TRBV6-6 combines with J gene TRBJ2-7; TCRdb calls TRBD1, which cannot be checked without DNA. The CDR3 sequence is 14 residues long. Germline V gene lookup returns CDR1 MNHNY and CDR2 SVGAGI (reference sequence). This CDR3 is CASLRGRGSYEQYF.

The V gene is TRBV24-1, the J gene TRBJ2-3; TCRdb returns TRBD1, unconfirmable since there is no DNA. This CDR3 has 15 amino acids. Germline V lookup: CDR1 KGHDR, CDR2 SFDVKD. The CDR3 sequence is CATSLSGTGRNTQYF.

The chain has TRBV20-1 and TRBJ2-3; as DNA is missing, the TRBD2 call by TCRdb cannot be tested. CDR1 DFQATT and CDR2 SNEGSKA come from the germline V gene (reference sequence). The CDR3 spans 14 residues. CDR3: CSARLAGLGGTQYF.

This clonotype is medium-sized (0.01 to 0.1%) by frequency. This chain links TRBV29-1 with TRBJ1-2. Germline-derived CDR1 and CDR2 are SQVTM and ANQGSEA. CDR3 size: 14 residues. The CDR3: CSVHLSGVNYGYTF.

The chain combines TRBV29-1 with TRBJ2-1. The CDR3 is made up of 13 amino acids. Germline CDR1 and CDR2: SQVTM and ANQGSEA. The CDR3 sequence: CSVVGGPYNEQFF.

The rearrangement joins TRBV7-9 to TRBJ1-3. The CDR3 runs to 15 residues. Germline-derived CDR1 and CDR2 are SEHNR and FQNEAQ (reference sequence). The CDR3 is CASSLFKRPGNTIYF.

The V gene is TRBV7-9, the J gene TRBJ1-2; there is no DNA to check the TCRdb D call of TRBD1. The germline CDR1 and CDR2 sequences are SEHNR and FQNEAQ (reference sequence). This CDR3 has 14 amino acids. CDR3 sequence: CASSLNRGDYGYTF.

Judged by frequency, this clonotype is medium-sized. The rearrangement uses TRBV2 and TRBJ1-2. The CDR3 has 14 residues. Per the germline V gene, CDR1 is SNHLY and CDR2 is FYNNEI. CDR3 in amino acids: CASSGGTAVYGYTF.

This chain joins TRBV5-5 and TRBJ1-4; no DNA is available, so the TRBD1 call from TCRdb remains unchecked. The CDR3 covers 14 residues. Germline CDR1 reads SGHKS; CDR2 reads YYEKEE (reference sequence). The CDR3 is CASSGQEGNEKLFF.

V gene TRBV6-1 combines with J gene TRBJ1-1. Looked up from germline, CDR1 is MNHNS and CDR2 is SASEGT. The CDR3 totals 13 residues. CDR3 residues: CASSSDQNTEAFF.

This clonotype shows up as medium-sized by frequency. The V call is TRBV6-2 or TRBV6-3, the J call TRBJ1-3. The CDR3 totals 15 residues. The germline CDR1 and CDR2 sequences are MNHEY and SVGEGT. CDR3 in amino acids: CASSPDGFSGNTIYF.